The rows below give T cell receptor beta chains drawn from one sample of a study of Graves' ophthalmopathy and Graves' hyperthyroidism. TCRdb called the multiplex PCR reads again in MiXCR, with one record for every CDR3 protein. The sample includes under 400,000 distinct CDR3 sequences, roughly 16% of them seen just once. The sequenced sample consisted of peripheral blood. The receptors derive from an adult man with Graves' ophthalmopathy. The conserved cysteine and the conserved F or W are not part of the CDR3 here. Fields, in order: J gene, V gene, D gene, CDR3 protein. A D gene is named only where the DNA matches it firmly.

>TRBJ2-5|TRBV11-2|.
ASSSDFRAGQETQY
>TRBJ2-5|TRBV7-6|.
ASSPSELETQY
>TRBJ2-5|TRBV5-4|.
ASSLSPDRGTQY
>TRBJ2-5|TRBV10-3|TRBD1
AIRKTGGEETQY
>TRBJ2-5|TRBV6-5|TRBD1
AGSYSNTDRGEAQY
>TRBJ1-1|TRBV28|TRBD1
ASSSPSGGDTEAF
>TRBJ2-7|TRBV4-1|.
ASSQILGQFEQY
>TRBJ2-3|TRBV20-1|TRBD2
SAIGLANSLSTDTQY
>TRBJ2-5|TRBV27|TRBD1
ASSSGQGQETQC
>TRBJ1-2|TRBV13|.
ASSTIRRGQGYT
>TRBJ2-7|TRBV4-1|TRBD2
ASSQVGGGSSYEQY
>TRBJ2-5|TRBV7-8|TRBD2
ASSFPRLAQY
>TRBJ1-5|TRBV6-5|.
ASSSQSGQPQH
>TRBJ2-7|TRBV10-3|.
AISDRMGEQY
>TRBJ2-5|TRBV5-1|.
ASSFGKETQY
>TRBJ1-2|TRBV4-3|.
ASSHRTGHGYT
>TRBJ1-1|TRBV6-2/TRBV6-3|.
ASSYGSAEAF
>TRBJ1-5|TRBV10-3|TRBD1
AISLTGESQPQH
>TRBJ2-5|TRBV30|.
AWRSGAQTQY
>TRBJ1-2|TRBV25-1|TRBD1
AHGQGNYGYT
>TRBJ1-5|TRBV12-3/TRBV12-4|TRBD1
ASKAGTGGFNSNQPQH
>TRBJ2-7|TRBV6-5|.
ASSSYPRYEQS
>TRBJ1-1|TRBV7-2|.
ASSLGLGAEAF
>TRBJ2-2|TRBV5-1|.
ASSLDRTGRAGELF
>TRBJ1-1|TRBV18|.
ASSPALRVLAF
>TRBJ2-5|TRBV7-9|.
ASSPGGGDETQY
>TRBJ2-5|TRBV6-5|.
ASSYLSSREFY
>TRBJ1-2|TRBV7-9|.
ASSLRLAGDYGYT
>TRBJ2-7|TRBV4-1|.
ASSQLKGYEQY
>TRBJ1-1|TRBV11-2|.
ASSPFSGGEGEAF
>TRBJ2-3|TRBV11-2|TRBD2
ASSSGLAIKTDTQY
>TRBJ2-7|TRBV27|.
ASSNQGGLYEQY
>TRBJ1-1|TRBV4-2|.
ASSQDPGAEAF
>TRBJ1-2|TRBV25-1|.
ASSLGANYGYS
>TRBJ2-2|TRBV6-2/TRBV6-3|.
ASRKTGNTGELF
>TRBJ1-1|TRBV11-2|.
ASSLHPALAGEAF
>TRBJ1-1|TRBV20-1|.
RGAGGMNTEAF
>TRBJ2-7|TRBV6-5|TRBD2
ASRTGTSNLYEQY
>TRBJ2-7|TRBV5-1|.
ASSLRREPLREQY
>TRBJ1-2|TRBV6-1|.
ASTPGGPYGYT
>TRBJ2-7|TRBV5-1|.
ASSLAPTDFSYEQY
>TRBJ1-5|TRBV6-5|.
ASLRDTRNQPQH
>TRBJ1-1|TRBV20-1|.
SARAPGRENTEAF
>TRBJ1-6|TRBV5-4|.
ASSLDGSSVMPPLH
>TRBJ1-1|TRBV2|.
ASSEWQPNTEAF
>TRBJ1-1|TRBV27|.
ASSSDSGYTEAF
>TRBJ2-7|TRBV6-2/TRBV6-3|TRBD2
ASSYQLAGFSYKQY
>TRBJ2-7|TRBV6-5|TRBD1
ASSSTGGIYEQY
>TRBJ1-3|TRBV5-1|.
ASSFGTPGNTIY
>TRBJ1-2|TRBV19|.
ASNSLADYGYT
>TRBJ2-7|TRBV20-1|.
SASLGYEQY
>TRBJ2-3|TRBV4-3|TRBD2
ASSNRALAGESFGTDTQY
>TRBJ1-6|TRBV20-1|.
SAQRQEGYNSPLH
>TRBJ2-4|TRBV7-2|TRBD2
ASSLSGGAGNIQY
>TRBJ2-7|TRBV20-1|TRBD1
SASLRQGRGEQY